The source of this T cell receptor (beta chain) is a study of blood T cell repertoires in COVID-19. Study-wide context: Samples came from the United States, Italy and Spain, spanning acute and convalescent COVID-19. From T cells, B-cell-depleted T cells, or PBMCs came the material, which was cDNA or gDNA.

Note on this clone: At one boundary the junction diverges from the germline segment, which might be a read error.

TCRdb's table, derived via immunoSEQ multiplex PCR, lists solely in-frame clones and lacks some. The table includes more than 10,000 clones, 90% detected once. In germline, CDR1 is MNHEY, CDR2 SMNVEV (reference sequence). The CDR3 runs 15 residues. The chain is built from TRBV27 and TRBJ1-2; 8 bases line up with TRBD1. Sequenced input: peripheral blood. The sequence came from a man between 65 and 79 years old with active COVID-19. CDR3 nucleotide sequence: TGTGCCAGCAGTTTATCCGCAGGGGGCTGGAATGGCCACACCTTC. It translates to CASSLSAGGWNGHTF.